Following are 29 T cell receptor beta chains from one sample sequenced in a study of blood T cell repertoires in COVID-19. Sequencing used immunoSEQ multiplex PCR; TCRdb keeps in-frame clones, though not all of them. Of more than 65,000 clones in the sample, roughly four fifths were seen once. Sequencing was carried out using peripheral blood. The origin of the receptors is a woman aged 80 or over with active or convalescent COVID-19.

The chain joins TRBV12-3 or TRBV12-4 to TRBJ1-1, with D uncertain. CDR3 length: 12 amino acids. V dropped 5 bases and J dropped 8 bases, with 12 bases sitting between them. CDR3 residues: CASSINKREAFF. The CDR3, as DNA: TGTGCCAGCAGTATAAATAAGAGAGAAGCTTTCTTT.

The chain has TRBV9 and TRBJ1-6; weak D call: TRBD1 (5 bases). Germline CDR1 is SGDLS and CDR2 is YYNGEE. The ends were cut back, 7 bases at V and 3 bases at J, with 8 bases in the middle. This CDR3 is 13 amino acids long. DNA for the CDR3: TGTGCCAGCGGAGGGGACTATAATTCACCCCTCCACTTT. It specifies CASGGDYNSPLHF.

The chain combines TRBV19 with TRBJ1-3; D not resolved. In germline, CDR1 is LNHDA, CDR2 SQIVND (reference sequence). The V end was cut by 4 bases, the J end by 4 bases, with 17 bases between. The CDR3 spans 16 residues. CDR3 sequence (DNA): TGTGCCAGTAGTAAACGTCCACTTGCGTGGGGAAACACCATATATTTT. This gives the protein CASSKRPLAWGNTIYF.

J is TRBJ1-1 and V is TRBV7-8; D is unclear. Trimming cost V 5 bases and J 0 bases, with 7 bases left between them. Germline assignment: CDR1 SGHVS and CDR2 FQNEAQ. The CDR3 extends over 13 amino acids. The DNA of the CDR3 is TGTGCCAGCAGCCCGACATTGAACACTGAAGCTTTCTTT. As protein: CASSPTLNTEAFF.

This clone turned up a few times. DNA for the CDR3: TGTGCCAGCAGTCCACCAGGGCGGGGGTCTGGAAACACCATATATTTT. It translates to CASSPPGRGSGNTIYF. The rearrangement joins TRBV28 to TRBJ1-3, with D possibly being TRBD1 (5 bases). Looked up from germline, CDR1 is MDHEN and CDR2 is SYDVKM. V was cut by 5 bases and J by 1 base, with 15 bases left in between. The CDR3 length is 16 residues.

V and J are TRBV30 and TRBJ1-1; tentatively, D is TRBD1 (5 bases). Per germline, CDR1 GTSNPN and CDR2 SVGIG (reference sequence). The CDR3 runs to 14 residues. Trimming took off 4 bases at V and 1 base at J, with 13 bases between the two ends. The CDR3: CAWTVGGENTEAFF. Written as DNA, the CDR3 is TGTGCCTGGACCGTAGGAGGGGAGAACACTGAAGCTTTCTTT. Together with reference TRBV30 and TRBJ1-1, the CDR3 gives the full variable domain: SQTIHQWPATLVQPVGSPLSLECTVEGTSNPNLYWYRQAAGRGLQLLFYSVGIGQISSEVPQNLSASRPQDRQFILSSKKLLLSDSGFYLCAWTVGGENTEAFFGQGTRLTVV.

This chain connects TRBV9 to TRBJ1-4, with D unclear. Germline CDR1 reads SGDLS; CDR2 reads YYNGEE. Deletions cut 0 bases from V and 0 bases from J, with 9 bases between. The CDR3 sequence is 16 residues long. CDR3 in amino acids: CASSVGEGATNEKLFF. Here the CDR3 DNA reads TGTGCCAGCAGCGTAGGGGAGGGTGCAACTAATGAAAAACTGTTTTTT. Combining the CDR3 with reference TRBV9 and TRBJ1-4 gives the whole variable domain DSGVTQTPKHLITATGQRVTLRCSPRSGDLSVYWYQQSLDQGLQFLIQYYNGEERAKGNILERFSAQQFPDLHSELNLSSLELGDSALYFCASSVGEGATNEKLFFGSGTQLSVL.

CDR3: CASSASGTSGYNEQFF. The CDR3 DNA reads TGTGCCAGCAGCGCCTCCGGGACTAGCGGTTACAATGAGCAGTTCTTC. The chain joins TRBV7-9 to TRBJ2-1; 11 nucleotides agree with TRBD2. Unmatched junction bases numbered 7, after V lost 5 bases and J lost 4 bases. Germline V gene data show CDR1 as SEHNR and CDR2 as FQNEAQ (reference sequence). The CDR3 has 16 residues.

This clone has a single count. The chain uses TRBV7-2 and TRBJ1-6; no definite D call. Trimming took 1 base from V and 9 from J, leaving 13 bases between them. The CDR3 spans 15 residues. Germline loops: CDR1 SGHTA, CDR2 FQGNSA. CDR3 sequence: CASSLDPMIGSPLHF. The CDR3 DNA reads TGTGCCAGCAGCTTAGACCCGATGATCGGTTCACCCCTCCACTTT.

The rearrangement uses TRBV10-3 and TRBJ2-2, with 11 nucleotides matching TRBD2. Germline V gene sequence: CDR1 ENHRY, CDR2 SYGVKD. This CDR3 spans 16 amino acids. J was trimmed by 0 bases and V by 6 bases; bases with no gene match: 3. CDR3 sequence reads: CAIRPSGGSNTGELFF. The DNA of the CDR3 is TGTGCCATCAGACCTAGCGGGGGGTCGAACACCGGGGAGCTGTTTTTT.

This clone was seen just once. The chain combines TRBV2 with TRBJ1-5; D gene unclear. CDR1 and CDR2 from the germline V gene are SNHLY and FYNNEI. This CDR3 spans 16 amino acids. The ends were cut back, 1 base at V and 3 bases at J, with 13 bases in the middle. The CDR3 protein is CASSEERRTINQPQHF. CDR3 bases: TGTGCCAGCAGTGAAGAGCGCCGGACTATCAATCAGCCCCAGCATTTT. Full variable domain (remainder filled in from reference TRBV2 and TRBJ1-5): EPEVTQTPSHQVTQMGQEVILRCVPISNHLYFYWYRQILGQKVEFLVSFYNNEISEKSEIFDDQFSVERPDGSNFTLKIRSTKLEDSAMYFCASSEERRTINQPQHFGDGTRLSIL.

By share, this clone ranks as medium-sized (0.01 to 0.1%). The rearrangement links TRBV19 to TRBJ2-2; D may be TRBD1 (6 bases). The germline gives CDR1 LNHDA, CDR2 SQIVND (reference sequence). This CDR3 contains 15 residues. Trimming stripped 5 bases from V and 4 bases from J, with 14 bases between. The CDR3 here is CASSRGGEVTGELFF. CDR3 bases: TGTGCCAGTAGTCGAGGGGGAGAGGTCACCGGGGAGCTGTTTTTT.

CDR3 protein: CASSKRGTGTYEQYF. For the CDR3, the DNA is TGTGCCAGCTCTAAAAGGGGGACAGGGACCTACGAGCAGTACTTC. The chain combines TRBV27 with TRBJ2-7, with 9 bases fitting TRBD1. V was clipped by 8 bases and J by 2 bases; unmatched bases: 10. Germline V CDR1 and CDR2: MNHEY, SMNVEV (reference sequence). This CDR3 is built from 15 residues.

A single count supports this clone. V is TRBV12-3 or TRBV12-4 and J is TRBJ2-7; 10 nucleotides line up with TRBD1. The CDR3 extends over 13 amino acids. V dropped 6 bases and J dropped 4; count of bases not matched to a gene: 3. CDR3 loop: CASSRQGAYEQYF. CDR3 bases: TGTGCCAGCAGCCGACAGGGGGCGTACGAGCAGTACTTC.

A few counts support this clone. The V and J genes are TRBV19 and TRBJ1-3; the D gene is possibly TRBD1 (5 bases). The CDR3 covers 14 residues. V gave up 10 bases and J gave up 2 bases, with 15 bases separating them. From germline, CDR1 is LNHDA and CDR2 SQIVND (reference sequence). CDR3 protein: CATQRGGAGNTIYF. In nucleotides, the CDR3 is TGTGCCACCCAGCGGGGGGGGGCTGGAAACACCATATATTTT.

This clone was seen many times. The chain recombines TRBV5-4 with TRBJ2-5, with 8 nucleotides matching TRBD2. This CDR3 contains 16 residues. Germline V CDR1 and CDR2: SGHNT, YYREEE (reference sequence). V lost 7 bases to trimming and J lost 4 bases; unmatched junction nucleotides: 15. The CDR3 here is CASGGRTRGESETQYF. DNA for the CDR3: TGTGCCAGCGGCGGTAGAACGCGGGGGGAGTCAGAGACCCAGTACTTC.

This CDR3 is CASSQDFRSTEAFF. DNA of the CDR3: TGCGCCAGCAGCCAAGATTTCAGGTCCACTGAAGCTTTCTTT. The rearrangement links TRBV4-3 to TRBJ1-1; D gene uncertain. CDR3 size: 14 residues. Germline CDR1 LGHNA, CDR2 YSLEER. Trimming left V 0 bases short and J 4 bases short, with 9 bases between.

The CDR3 region is CASSPRQGSNEQYF. DNA of the CDR3: TGTGCCAGCAGCCCCCGACAGGGTAGCAACGAGCAGTACTTC. The gene calls are TRBV5-6 and TRBJ2-7, with 7 bases that match TRBD1. Germline loops: CDR1 SGHDT, CDR2 YYEEEE. This CDR3 is built from 14 residues. The V and J ends lost 4 bases and 5 bases, in that order; junction bases with no gene match: 9.

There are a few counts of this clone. CDR3 protein: CASSLMSGNTGELFF. As DNA, the CDR3 is TGTGCCAGCAGCCTGATGTCGGGGAACACCGGGGAGCTGTTTTTT. The chain recombines TRBV14 with TRBJ2-2, with unresolved D. This CDR3 contains 15 residues. Trimming left V 4 bases short and J 1 base short, with 10 bases between. Germline values: CDR1 SGHDN, CDR2 FVKESK.

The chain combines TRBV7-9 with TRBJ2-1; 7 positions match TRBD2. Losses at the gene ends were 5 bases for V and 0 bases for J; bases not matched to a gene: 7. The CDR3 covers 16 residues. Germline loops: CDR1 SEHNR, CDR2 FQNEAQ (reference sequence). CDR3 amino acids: CASSPPGGISYNEQFF. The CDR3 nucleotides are TGTGCCAGCAGCCCCCCCGGGGGGATCTCCTACAATGAGCAGTTCTTC.

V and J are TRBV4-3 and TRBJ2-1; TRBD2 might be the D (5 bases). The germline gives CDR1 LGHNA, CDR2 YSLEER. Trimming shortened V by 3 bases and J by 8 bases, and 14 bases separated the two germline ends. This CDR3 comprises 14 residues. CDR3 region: CASSHGNQDDEQFF. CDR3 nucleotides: TGCGCCAGCAGCCACGGGAATCAGGACGATGAGCAGTTCTTC.

The CDR3 spells CASSPGGSEKLFF. In nucleotides, the CDR3 is TGTGCCAGCAGCCCGGGGGGGAGTGAAAAACTGTTTTTT. This chain uses TRBV7-2 with TRBJ1-4; D might be TRBD1 (5 bases). Germline-derived CDR1 and CDR2 are SGHTA and FQGNSA. V was cut by 5 bases and J by 7 bases, with 11 bases left in between. The CDR3 has 13 amino acids. Full variable domain (missing parts from reference TRBV7-2 and TRBJ1-4): GAGVSQSPSNKVTEKGKDVELRCDPISGHTALYWYRQSLGQGLEFLIYFQGNSAPDKSGLPSDRFSAERTGGSVSTLTIQRTQQEDSAVYLCASSPGGSEKLFFGSGTQLSVL.

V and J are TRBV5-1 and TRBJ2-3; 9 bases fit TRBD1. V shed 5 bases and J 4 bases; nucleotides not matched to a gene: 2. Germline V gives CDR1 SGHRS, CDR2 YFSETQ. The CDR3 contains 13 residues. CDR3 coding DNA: TGCGCCAGCAGACAGGGGGCTGCAGATACGCAGTATTTT. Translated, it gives CASRQGAADTQYF.

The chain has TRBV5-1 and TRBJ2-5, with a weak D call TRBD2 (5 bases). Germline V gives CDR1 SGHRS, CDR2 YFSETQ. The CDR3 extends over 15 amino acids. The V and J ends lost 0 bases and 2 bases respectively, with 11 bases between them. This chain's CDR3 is CASSLGTGQQETQYF. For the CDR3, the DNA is TGCGCCAGCAGCTTGGGGACTGGCCAACAAGAGACCCAGTACTTC.

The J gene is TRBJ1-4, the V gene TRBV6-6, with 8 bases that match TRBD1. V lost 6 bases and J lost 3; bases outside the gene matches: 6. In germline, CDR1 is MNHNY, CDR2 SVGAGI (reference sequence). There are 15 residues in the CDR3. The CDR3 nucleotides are TGTGCCAGCAGCCTGACAGGGGTAGCTAATGAAAAACTGTTTTTT. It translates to CASSLTGVANEKLFF.

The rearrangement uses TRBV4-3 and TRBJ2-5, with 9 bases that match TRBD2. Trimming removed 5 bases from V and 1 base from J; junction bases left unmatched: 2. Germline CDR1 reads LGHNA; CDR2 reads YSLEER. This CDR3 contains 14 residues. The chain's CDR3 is CASSSRGGQETQYF. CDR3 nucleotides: TGCGCCAGCAGCTCGCGGGGGGGCCAAGAGACCCAGTACTTC.

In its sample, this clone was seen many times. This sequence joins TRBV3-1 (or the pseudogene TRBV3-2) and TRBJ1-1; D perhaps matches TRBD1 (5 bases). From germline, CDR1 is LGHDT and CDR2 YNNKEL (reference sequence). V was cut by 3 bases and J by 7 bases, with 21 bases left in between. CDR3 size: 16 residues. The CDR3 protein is CASSQSSLWGFGEAFF. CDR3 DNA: TGTGCCAGCAGCCAGTCGAGTCTTTGGGGCTTTGGTGAAGCTTTCTTT.

The CDR3 reads CASSTTLKQGTSTDTQYF. CDR3 sequence (DNA): TGTGCCAGCAGCACCACCCTCAAACAGGGTACTAGCACAGATACGCAGTATTTT. This chain joins TRBV7-2 and TRBJ2-3; D perhaps matches TRBD1 (6 bases). Germline assignment: CDR1 SGHTA and CDR2 FQGNSA. CDR3 length equals 18 residues. Trimming took off 5 bases at V and 0 bases at J, with 21 bases between the two ends.

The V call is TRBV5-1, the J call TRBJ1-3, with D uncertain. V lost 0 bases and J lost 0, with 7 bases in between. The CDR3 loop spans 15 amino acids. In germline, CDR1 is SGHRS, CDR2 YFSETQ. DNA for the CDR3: TGCGCCAGCAGCTTGGATAATTTCTCTGGAAACACCATATATTTT. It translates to CASSLDNFSGNTIYF.